This TCR beta chain was profiled in a study of blood T cell repertoires in COVID-19. Sequencing was performed with immunoSEQ multiplex PCR; in TCRdb, only in-frame clones are kept and a portion is missing. Of about 150,000 clones in the sample, 80% to 90% were seen once. This CDR3 contains 18 residues. Germline assignment: CDR1 MNHEY and CDR2 SMNVEV (reference sequence). With 5 bases clipped from V and 4 bases from J, the junction kept 9 bases outside the gene matches. Sequencing used peripheral blood. The chain is built from TRBV27 and TRBJ2-2; 14 nucleotides match TRBD2. The TCR was taken from a man between 18 and 35 years old with COVID-19, enrolled during active disease. The CDR3 region has the DNA TGTGCCAGCAGTCCCCAGGGACTAGCGGGAGAGGGCACCGGGGAGCTGTTTTTT. Protein sequence: CASSPQGLAGEGTGELFF.